The sequence of this T cell receptor (beta chain) was determined in a study of control samples from healthy donors and cancer patients. The assay was immunoSEQ multiplex PCR, and TCRdb's table has in-frame clones only and misses some. Of almost 90,000 clones listed, about 89% are singletons. From germline, CDR1 is SGHNT and CDR2 YYREEE (reference sequence). V lost 3 bases to trimming and J lost 3 bases; unmatched junction nucleotides: 2. CDR3 size: 14 residues. Material: blood. V usage is TRBV5-4 and J usage is TRBJ2-3; 9 bases are shared with TRBD1. This clonotype originated in a man aged 30-40 years in good health. The CDR3, as DNA: TGTGCCAGCAGCTCGGGACAGGGAACAGATACGCAGTATTTT. Translating gives CASSSGQGTDTQYF.